These T cell receptor beta chains were read from a single sample in a study of prognosis after radiotherapy for stage I lung cancer. TCRdb recomputed calls from the multiplex PCR reads with MiXCR, one row per CDR3 protein. The data hold around 8,600 distinct CDR3 sequences, with 55% to 65% observed a single time. The starting material was PBMCs, obtained before or after stereotactic body radiation therapy (not recorded which). The receptors come from a donor aged 50 or older with non-small cell lung cancer. CDR3s leave out the opening cysteine and the closing phenylalanine or tryptophan.

cdr3_aa	j_call	v_call
ASREGLAGGDEQF	TRBJ2-1	TRBV2
AIVIDSGRSGEQY	TRBJ2-7	TRBV6-2/TRBV6-3
ASTPGDTIY	TRBJ1-3	TRBV25-1
ASSSFPWEQY	TRBJ2-7	TRBV5-1
ASSAYRGNQQPQH	TRBJ1-5	TRBV5-8
AVGYRDKTLSGANVLT	TRBJ2-6	TRBV6-8
ASSGPSGLNTQY	TRBJ2-3	TRBV6-1
ASSYLNYEQY	TRBJ2-7	TRBV6-9
SARDKAKSSPYNEQF	TRBJ2-1	TRBV20-1
ASSQLMDALYEQY	TRBJ2-7	TRBV4-1
ASSLKGEGRSAF	TRBJ1-1	TRBV27
ASSEDGPGEKLF	TRBJ1-4	TRBV11-2
ASSYRRANTGELF	TRBJ2-2	TRBV6-5
AWSPKDRGRSPEQY	TRBJ2-7	TRBV30
ASSYSRAREQY	TRBJ2-7	TRBV6-2/TRBV6-3
ASSPGAQGGDTQY	TRBJ2-3	TRBV12-3/TRBV12-4
ATSGGTGIYNEQF	TRBJ2-1	TRBV24-1
ASRRASGGTDTQY	TRBJ2-3	TRBV6-8
ATSDPTASQENEQF	TRBJ2-1	TRBV24-1
ASSPRTGETNYGYT	TRBJ1-2	TRBV19
ASSLSRGDTQY	TRBJ2-3	TRBV7-3
ASGIVSDKNIQY	TRBJ2-4	TRBV28
ASSPPLWERGSSYEQY	TRBJ2-7	TRBV28
AWSTGDTQY	TRBJ2-3	TRBV30
ASSQGTGEPGANVLT	TRBJ2-6	TRBV4-1
ASSILLAGPYDQY	TRBJ2-7	TRBV7-8
ATSDSGASNTEAF	TRBJ1-1	TRBV24-1
ASSLGSAATGELF	TRBJ2-2	TRBV5-5
ASSGTNTEAF	TRBJ1-1	TRBV25-1
SVEGPGSRAEAF	TRBJ1-1	TRBV20-1
SSSYSIELF	TRBJ2-2	TRBV6-5
ASKPFPRTSGKARLEQF	TRBJ2-1	TRBV6-1
ASSPRTGGMDTQY	TRBJ2-3	TRBV7-3
ASSRTGLAPYEQY	TRBJ2-7	TRBV6-2/TRBV6-3
ASSPHTGNTEAF	TRBJ1-1	TRBV9
SVGDEQGTTSGNPGELF	TRBJ2-2	TRBV29-1
ASSFSPGQNSPLH	TRBJ1-6	TRBV28